A single T cell receptor beta chain is shown here with its context. This sample stems from a study of blood T cell repertoires in COVID-19. For the study at large: Specimens from acute and convalescent COVID-19 originated in the United States, Italy and Spain. Nucleic acid was either cDNA or gDNA, and it came from T cells, B-cell-depleted T cells, or PBMCs.

Original analysis: Reference gene primer amplification gave estimated nucleated cell counts. Sequencing used immunoSEQ multiplex PCR; TCRdb keeps in-frame clones, though not all of them. The V and J calls and clone size come from that table; D and trimming were worked out from the DNA. The data contain under 300,000 clones, 85% to 90% of them singletons. The junction had 7 bases not matched to a gene; V was cut back by 1 base and J by 1 base. CDR1 is SGHVS and CDR2 is FNYEAQ in the germline V gene. CDR3 length: 17 amino acids. This chain connects TRBV7-6 to TRBJ1-2, with 9 bases that match TRBD1. Sample: peripheral blood. This sequence originates from a woman in her sixties or seventies with active or convalescent COVID-19. CDR3 amino acids: CASSLGGQGPFNYGYTF. CDR3 nucleotides: TGTGCCAGCAGCTTAGGGGGACAGGGCCCCTTTAACTATGGCTACACCTTC.